This T cell receptor beta chain was identified during a study of glioma-infiltrating T cells after dendritic cell vaccination. About the research overall: Dendritic cell vaccination trial patients had either newly diagnosed or recurrent glioblastoma. Between about 2002 and 2012, patients got autologous tumor lysate-pulsed dendritic cell vaccines. Three intradermal dendritic cell vaccine injections were given every two weeks.

The assay was immunoSEQ multiplex PCR, and TCRdb's table has in-frame clones only and misses some. The sample contains around 87,000 clones, 83% of which appear only once. Overall study results and limits: Estimated pretreatment TIL content predicted outcome after dendritic cell vaccination.

This CDR3 comprises 16 residues. J lost 4 bases, V lost 3 bases, and 10 bases had no gene match. Per germline, CDR1 SGHTA and CDR2 FQGNSA. This clone has more than one count but fewer than ten. Its antigen is unknown. The time point is: after dendritic cell vaccination, including at tumor progression/relapse. The chain uses TRBV7-2 and TRBJ2-3, with 7 positions matching TRBD1. This sequence originates from a human donor with glioblastoma. The source material was blood, sampled after dendritic cell vaccination. CDR3 DNA sequence: TGTGCCAGCAGCTTCTTGAGGGGGCAATGGGCAGATACGCAGTATTTT. It encodes CASSFLRGQWADTQYF.